Included here is one TCR beta chain sequence, with context. The target antigen is unknown. The data were obtained in a study of graft-versus-host responses after intestinal transplantation. At the level of the study: Anti-thymocyte globulin served as induction for all recipients, who then took tacrolimus and steroids for approximately 3 years.

V was cut by 4 bases and J by 6 bases, with 24 bases left in between. The CDR3 has 16 amino acids. Per the germline V gene, CDR1 is SQVTM and CDR2 is ANQGSEA. Repertoires were generated with immunoSEQ multiplex PCR, while TCRdb's copy carries only in-frame clones and drops some. This sample has 30,000 to 45,000 clones, with roughly four fifths found just once. Study outcomes and limitations: Recipient marrow held GvH clones, some first seen in ileum or blood. Declines in HvG clones occurring early post-transplant were associated with peak circulating GvH clone levels. Some patients had graft-donor T cell macrochimerism, and their allografts showed high graft-versus-host to host-versus-graft clonal ratios.

This clonotype originated in a human patient who received an intestinal transplant, so some T cells may come from the graft donor. Sequencing used PBMCs, obtained less than 1,400 days after transplant. The chain uses TRBV29-1 and TRBJ1-2, with D possibly matching TRBD1 (5 bases). CDR3 in amino acids: CSVAGGHSARENGYTF. The CDR3 DNA reads TGCAGCGTTGCGGGGGGTCACAGCGCCAGGGAGAATGGCTACACCTTC.